This TCR beta chain was found in a study of T-cell reconstitution after alpha-beta-depleted transplantation in children. It was with unique molecular identifiers that the TCRbeta library was prepared. TCRdb redid the calling of the PCR reads with MiXCR, one entry per CDR3 protein. The sample lists about 500,000 distinct CDR3 sequences, approximately 30% occurring once. V was pared by 0 bases and J by 2 bases, with 4 bases of the junction left unmatched. This CDR3 is 16 amino acids long. Per the germline V gene, CDR1 is MNHEY and CDR2 is SVGAGI. This clonotype was sampled from a human donor who donated a stem cell graft to a child with aplastic anemia. This sequence joins TRBV6-5 and TRBJ2-3, with 8 bases fitting TRBD2. The sample here was PBMCs from the stem cell graft donor, taken from the stem cell graft. The CDR3 spells CASSYSGGGTTDTQYF. The DNA of the CDR3 is TGTGCCAGCAGTTACTCTGGCGGGGGGACCACAGATACGCAGTATTTT.